This T cell receptor (beta chain) was observed in a study of T-cell reconstitution after alpha-beta-depleted transplantation in children. Study-wide findings and caveats: About two months after transplant, alpha-beta T cells reportedly came from several hundred expanded graft clones. In some patients, recipient T cells and intrathymic progenitors surviving conditioning explained high day-60 diversity. T-cell counts and diversity at one year post-transplant came mainly from newly produced T cells.

The CDR3 has 14 amino acids. The table lists this clonotype with many counts. Its specificity is unknown. Unique molecular identifiers featured in how the TCRbeta library was prepared. TCRdb re-derived calls from the PCR reads in MiXCR, one entry per CDR3 protein. The sample lists about 580,000 distinct CDR3 sequences, around 23% occurring once. The material was PBMCs, mostly from graft donor cells, obtained 360 days after TCRalphabeta/CD19-depleted stem cell transplant. V and J are TRBV21-1 and TRBJ2-3; the table's TRBD1 call for D was not verified on the DNA. TRBV21-1 has pseudogene status. This receptor was taken from a boy less than two years old who had a stem cell transplant for acute myeloid leukemia, so the T cells may come from the graft donor. CDR3 nucleotide sequence: TGTGCCAGCAGCGCGGACAGGGGTGCAGATACGCAGTATTTT. It yields the protein CASSADRGADTQYF.